This T cell receptor (beta chain) derives from a study of shared clonotypes between healthy human individuals. The CDR3 totals 13 residues. Germline CDR1 reads SGHTA; CDR2 reads FQGTGA. V shed 2 bases and J shed 9 bases, with 11 bases lying between them. Notes on the study in general: Limitation of the genetic and exposure-history diversity represented came from the few donors. The authors expected sequencing depth to affect clonotype sharing among donors. Non-shared clonotypes showed lower generation probabilities than clonotypes common to all four donors.

Each sorted subset replicate got 200 ng genomic DNA, roughly 30,000 genomes. Clones were sequenced by immunoSEQ multiplex PCR, and TCRdb holds only the in-frame ones, with some missing. This table holds around 1.1 million clones, around 78% found once. As concerns this clone: Its antigen is undetermined.

The sequence derives from a man younger than 35 in good health. Some clones in this sample may be carry-over from other donors' samples. The sample was memory CD4+ T cells from PBMCs. As to subset: CD45RA-negative fraction. The chain links TRBV7-3 to TRBJ2-1; D gene uncertain. CDR3 amino acids: CASSLQLGFEQFF. In DNA, the CDR3 is TGTGCCAGCAGCTTACAGCTAGGTTTTGAGCAGTTCTTC.